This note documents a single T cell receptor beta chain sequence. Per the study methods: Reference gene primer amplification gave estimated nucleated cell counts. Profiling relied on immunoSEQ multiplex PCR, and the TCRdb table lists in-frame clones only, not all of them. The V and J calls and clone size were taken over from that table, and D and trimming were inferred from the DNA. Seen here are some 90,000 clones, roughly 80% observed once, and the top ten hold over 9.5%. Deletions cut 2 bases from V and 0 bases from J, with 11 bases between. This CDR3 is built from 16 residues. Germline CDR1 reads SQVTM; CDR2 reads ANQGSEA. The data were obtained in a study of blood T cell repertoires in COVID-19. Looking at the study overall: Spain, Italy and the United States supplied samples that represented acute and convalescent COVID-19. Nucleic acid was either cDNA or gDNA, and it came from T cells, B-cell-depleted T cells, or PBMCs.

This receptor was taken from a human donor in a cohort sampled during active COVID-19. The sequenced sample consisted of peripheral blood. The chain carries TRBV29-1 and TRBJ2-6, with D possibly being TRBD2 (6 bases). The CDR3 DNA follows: TGCAGCGTTGAACTGGGACTTACCTCTGGGGCCAACGTCCTGACTTTC. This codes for CSVELGLTSGANVLTF.